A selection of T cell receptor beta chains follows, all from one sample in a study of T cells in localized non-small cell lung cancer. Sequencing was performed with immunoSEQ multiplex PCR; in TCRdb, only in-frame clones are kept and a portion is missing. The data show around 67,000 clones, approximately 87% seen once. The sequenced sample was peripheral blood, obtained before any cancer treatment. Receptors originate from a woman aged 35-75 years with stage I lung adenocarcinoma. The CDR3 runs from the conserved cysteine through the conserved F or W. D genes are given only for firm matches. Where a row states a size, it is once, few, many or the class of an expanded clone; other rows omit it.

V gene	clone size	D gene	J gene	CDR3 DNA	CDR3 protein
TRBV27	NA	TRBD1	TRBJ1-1	TGTGCCAGCAGTTTAAACGCACCAGGGGGCCCTGAAGCTTTCTTT	CASSLNAPGGPEAFF
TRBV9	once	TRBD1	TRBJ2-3	TGTGCCAGCAGACAGGGGCTGAGCACAGATACGCAGTATTTT	CASRQGLSTDTQYF
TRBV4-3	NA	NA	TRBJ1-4	TGCGCCAGCAGCCAAGAATACAGTCGCGGACGTGAAAAACTGTTTTTT	CASSQEYSRGREKLFF
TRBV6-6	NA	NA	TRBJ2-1	TGTGCCAGCAGTTATTGGGGGAATGAGCAGTTCTTC	CASSYWGNEQFF
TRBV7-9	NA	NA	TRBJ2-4	TGTGCCAGCAGCCAAGGAGCTTTAGCCAAAAACATTCAGTACTTC	CASSQGALAKNIQYF
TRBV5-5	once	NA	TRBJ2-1	TGTGCCAGCAGCCGAACAGGAGCCCTACAAAATGAGCAGTTCTTC	CASSRTGALQNEQFF
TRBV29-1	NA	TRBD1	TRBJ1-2	TGCAGCGTCGGGGACAGGGGTTTCTCTGGCTACACCTTC	CSVGDRGFSGYTF
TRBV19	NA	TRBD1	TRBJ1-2	TGTGCCAGTAGCCGACAGGGGGCGTACTATGGCTACACCTTC	CASSRQGAYYGYTF
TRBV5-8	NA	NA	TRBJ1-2	TGTGCCAGCAGCTTGGCCGGGCAGAACTACCTTTATGGCTACACCTTC	CASSLAGQNYLYGYTF
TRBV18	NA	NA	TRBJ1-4	TGTGCCAGCTCACCTATCAGAGGCATGGATGAAAAACTGTTTTTT	CASSPIRGMDEKLFF
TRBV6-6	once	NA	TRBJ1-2	TGTGCCAGCCGGGCGGACGGGTCTAACTATGGCTACACCTTC	CASRADGSNYGYTF
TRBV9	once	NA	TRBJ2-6	TGTGCCAGCAGCCCACGGAGCTCTGGGGCCAACGTCCTGACTTTC	CASSPRSSGANVLTF
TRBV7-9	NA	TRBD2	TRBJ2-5	TGTGCCAGCAGCTCCCTAGGTAGCGGGGGGCCTGAGGAGACCCAGTACTTC	CASSSLGSGGPEETQYF
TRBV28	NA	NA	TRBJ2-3	TGTGCCAGCAGGTCAAACACAGATACGCAGTATTTT	CASRSNTDTQYF
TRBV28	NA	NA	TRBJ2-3	TGTGCCAGCAGACTTTCTGATACGCAGTATTTT	CASRLSDTQYF
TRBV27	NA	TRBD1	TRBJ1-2	TGTGCCAGCAGTTTTCAGGGGGCAGGGAATGGCTACACCTTC	CASSFQGAGNGYTF
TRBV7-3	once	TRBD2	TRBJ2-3	TGTGCCAGCAGCCTAACTAGCGGGGGGAACACAGATACGCAGTATTTT	CASSLTSGGNTDTQYF
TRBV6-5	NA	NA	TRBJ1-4	TGTGCCAGCAGTTACTCAGGGGGTGGCGAAAAACTGTTTTTT	CASSYSGGGEKLFF